This TCR beta chain was observed in a study of CD8 T cells in Susac syndrome. RNA, at about 0.5 to 1 ug, was reverse transcribed with random hexamers. Each CDR3 protein is one row after TCRdb ran MiXCR on the immunoSEQ multiplex PCR reads. The sample holds some 110,000 distinct CDR3 sequences, roughly 94% seen once. This CDR3 comprises 13 residues. The V and J ends lost 9 bases and 6 bases respectively, with 15 bases between them. Germline CDR1 is SGDLS and CDR2 is YYNGEE. Regarding the study as a whole: The authors acknowledged that their TCR sequencing and HLA analysis involved a relatively small number of individuals.

Comments on this clonotype: Its antigen is unknown.

The specimen sequenced was CD8+ T cells from PBMCs. J is TRBJ2-2 and V is TRBV9; D is undetermined. The TCR sequence derives from a human donor with Susac syndrome. CDR3 protein: CATGPYPAGELFF. In nucleotides, the CDR3 is TGTGCCACGGGCCCATACCCTGCCGGGGAGCTGTTTTTT.